This TCR beta chain was sequenced during a study of radiation and T cells in renal cell carcinoma (TCRdb year 2020). Regarding the study in general: In total, fewer than 55 samples underwent TCR beta sequencing: some 25 tumors plus 27 peripheral blood samples. The final blood draw took place at 4 weeks after radiation, the same time as nephrectomy. Across all 55 or so samples, 4,016,671 unique CDR3 nucleotide sequences encoding around 2,500,000 unique CDR3 amino acid sequences were identified. The study at large found these results: No pretreatment tumor biopsies were available, so the baseline intratumoral presence of clonotypes could not be determined. Because the trial had a single-armed design, the trial could not examine how radiation dose or scheduling affected the TCR repertoire. Blood repertoire dynamics were not followed beyond 4 weeks after treatment. In blood, the top tumor clonotypes increased between baseline and 2 weeks post-radiation and then shrank by 4 weeks, which suggests that tumor-resident clones expanded only transiently.

CDR1 and CDR2, per the germline V gene, are MGHRA and YSYEKL. Including the terminal cysteine and phenylalanine, the CDR3 comprises 13 residues. Kept here is only the CDR3 DNA, which spans 39 bases and is read in frame from base 1. The junction shows trimming of 4 bases on V and 5 bases on J, plus 8 bases between the germline ends. The sample's time point label, in plain terms: blood 4 weeks post-SBRT, at nephrectomy. In the paper's terms, the treatment or condition label means: 15 Gy SBRT to primary tumor, nephrectomy 4 weeks later. Samples came from a clinical trial, in which primary renal cell carcinomas received 15 Gy stereotactic body radiation therapy followed by nephrectomy 4 weeks later. To follow tumor-enriched clonotypes, serial peripheral blood was collected from radiation-treated patients at baseline and at 2 weeks and 4 weeks after SBRT. Renal cell carcinoma with clear cell pathology was present in all patients. The QIAamp DNA Blood Mini Kit (Qiagen) was used to prepare genomic DNA for TCR sequencing. Samples were included in the analyses only if all quality control checks were passed.

For this clone: Its specific antigen is unknown. Per-nucleotide qualities are absent, and no much larger clonotype sits a single base away.

The immunoSEQ kit was used, according to the manufacturer's recommendations, to generate TCR beta libraries from genomic DNA. For library preparation, a first multiplex PCR was performed with proprietary primers, followed by a second PCR in which unique barcodes were added, and bead cleanups were performed after each round. Each sample batch included a kit-provided positive control reaction and a negative control reaction. The final libraries underwent checking on an Agilent 4200 TapeStation D1000 ScreenTape, volumetric pooling, and quantification by qPCR. Sequencing was performed on an Illumina NextSeq500 with a MidOutput 150-cycle cartridge, and 156 Read1 and 15 Index1 cycles were run with kit custom primers. The pooled library was loaded at about 1 pM, and approximately 18% PhiX control was spiked in. In the original analysis: Vendor-processed data were analyzed in R, with a clonotype defined as all T cells sharing the same CDR3 nucleotide sequence. In the clone abundance analyses, frequencies in each sample were normalized to that sample's 10,000 most abundant clones. Before analysis, public T cell clones were removed, and these numbered fewer than six per sample on average. Tumor-enriched and baseline blood-enriched clonotypes were defined by at least a 32-fold difference in abundance between compartments. A beta-binomial differential abundance model was used to identify clonotypes that were expanded or contracted between blood time points. Similarity between tumor and blood repertoires was quantified using the Baroni-Urbani and Buser coefficient, and groups were compared with two-tailed Wilcoxon tests in R. TCRdb provides this immuneACCESS table in a form limited to in-frame rearrangements. Some clones are lacking; in checked studies, under half of them reflect an unresolved V gene, and why the rest are absent is not known. The DNA was the basis for D and trimming; V, J and clone size are from that table. Across this sample there are under 200,000 clones, with about 88% seen only once. The ten largest clones capture over 9% of the sample.

The V and J genes are TRBV4-1 and TRBJ2-2; the D gene is possibly TRBD1, with 6 bases matching. The receptor was derived from a woman aged 45-65 years with renal cell carcinoma. Sequencing used blood, obtained from a patient whose treatment included radiotherapy and nephrectomy. The CDR3 region has the sequence CASSLTGTGELFF. The nucleotides read TGCGCCAGCAGCCTAACAGGGACCGGGGAGCTGTTTTTT.